This T cell receptor beta chain appears in the sequencing data of a study of T cell repertoires in cytomegalovirus infection. This clonotype occurred a few times. TCRdb re-called the reads through MiXCR, storing one row per CDR3 protein. The table records 160,000 or so distinct CDR3 sequences, about 20% of them present only once. Sequencing was done on a sample of PBMCs. The source of this sequence is a human donor in good health (CMV status not recorded). Some clones in this sample may be carry-over from other donors' samples.

In nucleotides, the CDR3 is TGTGCCAGCAGCGGGGGGTATGGGCAAGAGACCCAGTACTTC. Its protein is CASSGGYGQETQYF. The J gene is TRBJ2-5, the V gene TRBV7-9; D may be TRBD2 (6 bases). CDR1 and CDR2 (germline): SEHNR, FQNEAQ (reference sequence). V shed 5 bases and J shed 2 bases, with 12 bases lying between them. The CDR3 contains 14 residues.